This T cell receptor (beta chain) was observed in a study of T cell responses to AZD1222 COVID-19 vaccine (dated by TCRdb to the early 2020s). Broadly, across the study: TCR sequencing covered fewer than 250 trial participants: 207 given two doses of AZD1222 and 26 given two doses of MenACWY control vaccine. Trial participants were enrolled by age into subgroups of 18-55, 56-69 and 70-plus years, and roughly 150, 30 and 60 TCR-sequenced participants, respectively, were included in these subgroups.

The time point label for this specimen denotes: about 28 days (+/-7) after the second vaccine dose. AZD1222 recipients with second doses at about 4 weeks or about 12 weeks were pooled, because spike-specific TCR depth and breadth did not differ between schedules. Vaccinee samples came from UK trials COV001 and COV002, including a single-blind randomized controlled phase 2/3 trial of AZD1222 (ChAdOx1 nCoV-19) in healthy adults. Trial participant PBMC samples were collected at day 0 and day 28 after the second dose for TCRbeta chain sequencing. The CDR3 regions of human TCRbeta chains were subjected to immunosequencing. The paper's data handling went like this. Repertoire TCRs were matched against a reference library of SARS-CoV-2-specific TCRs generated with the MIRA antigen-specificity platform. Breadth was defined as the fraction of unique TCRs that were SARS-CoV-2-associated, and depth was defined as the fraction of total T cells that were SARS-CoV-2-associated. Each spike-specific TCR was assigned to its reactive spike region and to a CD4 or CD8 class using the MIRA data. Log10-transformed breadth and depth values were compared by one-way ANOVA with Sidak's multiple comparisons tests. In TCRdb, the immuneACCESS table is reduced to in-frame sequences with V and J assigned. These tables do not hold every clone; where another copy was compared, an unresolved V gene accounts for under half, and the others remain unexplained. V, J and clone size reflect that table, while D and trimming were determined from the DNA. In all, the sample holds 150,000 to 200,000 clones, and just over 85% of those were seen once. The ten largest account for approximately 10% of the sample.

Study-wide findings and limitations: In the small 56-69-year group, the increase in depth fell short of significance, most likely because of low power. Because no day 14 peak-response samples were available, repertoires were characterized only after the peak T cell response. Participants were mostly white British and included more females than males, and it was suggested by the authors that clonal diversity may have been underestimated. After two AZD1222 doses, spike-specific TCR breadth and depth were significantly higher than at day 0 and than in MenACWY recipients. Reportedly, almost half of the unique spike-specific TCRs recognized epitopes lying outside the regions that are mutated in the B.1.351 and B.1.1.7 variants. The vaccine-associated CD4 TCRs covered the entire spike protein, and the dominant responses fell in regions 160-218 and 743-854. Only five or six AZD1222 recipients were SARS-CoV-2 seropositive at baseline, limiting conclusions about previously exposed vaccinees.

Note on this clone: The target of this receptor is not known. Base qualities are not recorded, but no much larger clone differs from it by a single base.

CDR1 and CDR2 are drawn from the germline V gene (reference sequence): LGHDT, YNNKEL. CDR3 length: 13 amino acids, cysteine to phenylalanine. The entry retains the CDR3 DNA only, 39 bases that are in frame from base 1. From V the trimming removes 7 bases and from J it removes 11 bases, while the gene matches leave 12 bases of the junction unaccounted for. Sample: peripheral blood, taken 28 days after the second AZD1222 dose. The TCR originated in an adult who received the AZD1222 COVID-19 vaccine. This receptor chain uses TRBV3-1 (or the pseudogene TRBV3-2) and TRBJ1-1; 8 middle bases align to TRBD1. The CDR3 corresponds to CASTPGQGRIAFF. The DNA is TGTGCCAGCACCCCCGGACAGGGTCGGATTGCTTTCTTT.